The rows below give T cell receptor beta chains drawn from one sample of a study of T cells expressing NK-cell markers. TCRdb re-analyzed the 5' RACE reads; it lists each CDR3 protein once, without DNA. The sample holds some 340,000 distinct CDR3 sequences. Specimen: blood T cells: a sorted CD56 or NKG2C T cell subset, CD4+ or CD8+ T cells, or bulk PBMC T cells (not recorded which). The receptors derive from a man aged 18 to 69 in good health. The CDR3 runs from the conserved cysteine through the conserved F or W. Each record gives: J gene, V gene, CDR3 protein.

J gene: TRBJ2-7
V gene: TRBV6-1
CDR3 protein: CATFGTTTYEQYF

J gene: TRBJ2-5
V gene: TRBV28
CDR3 protein: CASSLLGTPQYF

J gene: TRBJ2-5
V gene: TRBV23-1
CDR3 protein: CASSQWLPTMGTQYF

J gene: TRBJ2-7
V gene: TRBV10-1
CDR3 protein: CASTDGDYEQYF

J gene: TRBJ1-2
V gene: TRBV29-1
CDR3 protein: CSVDLPGGGYTF

J gene: TRBJ2-7
V gene: TRBV5-5
CDR3 protein: CASSKTGSAAYEQYF

J gene: TRBJ1-4
V gene: TRBV20-1
CDR3 protein: CSAPRRPGNEKLFF

J gene: TRBJ2-5
V gene: TRBV28
CDR3 protein: CASSFGDSQETQYF

J gene: TRBJ2-5
V gene: TRBV7-9
CDR3 protein: CASSLARGVQETQYF

J gene: TRBJ1-1
V gene: TRBV7-9
CDR3 protein: CASRLQGGYPNTEAFF

J gene: TRBJ1-1
V gene: TRBV5-1
CDR3 protein: CASSQRQGVGGTEAFF

J gene: TRBJ1-5
V gene: TRBV6-1
CDR3 protein: CASSPTSSNQPQHF

J gene: TRBJ1-6
V gene: TRBV14
CDR3 protein: CASSRDRPYSPLHF

J gene: TRBJ2-1
V gene: TRBV6-1
CDR3 protein: CASSAPGSARNEQFF